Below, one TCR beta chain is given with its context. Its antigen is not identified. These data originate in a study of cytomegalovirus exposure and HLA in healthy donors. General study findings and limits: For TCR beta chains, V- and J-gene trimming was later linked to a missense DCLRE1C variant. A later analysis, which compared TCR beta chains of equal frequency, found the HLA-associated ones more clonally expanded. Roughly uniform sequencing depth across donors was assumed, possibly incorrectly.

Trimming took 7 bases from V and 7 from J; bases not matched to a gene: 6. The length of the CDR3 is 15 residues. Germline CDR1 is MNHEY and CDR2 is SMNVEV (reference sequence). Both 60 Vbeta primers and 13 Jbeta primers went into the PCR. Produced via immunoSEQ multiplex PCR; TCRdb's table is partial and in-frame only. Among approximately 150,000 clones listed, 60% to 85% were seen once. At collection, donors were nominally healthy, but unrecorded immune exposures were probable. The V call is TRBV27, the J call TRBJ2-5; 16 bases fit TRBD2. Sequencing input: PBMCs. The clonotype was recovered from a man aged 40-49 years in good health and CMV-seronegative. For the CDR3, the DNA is TGTGCCAGCACGGGACTAGCGGGAGGGTCAGGGACCCAGTACTTC. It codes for CASTGLAGGSGTQYF.